These 27 T cell receptor beta chains were sequenced from one sample in a study of shared clonotypes between healthy human individuals. Assay: immunoSEQ multiplex PCR; the TCRdb copy retains only in-frame clones and omits some. Of about 380,000 clones in the sample, approximately 97% are singletons; the top ten hold about 0.32%. The sequencing input was memory CD8+ T cells sorted from blood. The subset is: CD45RO+ cells pooled with CCR7-negative TemRA cells. The source of these receptors is a young man in good health.

The chain's CDR3 is CASSIEESSYNEQFF. The CDR3 DNA reads as TGTGCCAGTAGTATCGAGGAAAGCTCCTACAATGAGCAGTTCTTC. V gene TRBV19 combines with J gene TRBJ2-1; D not resolved. Between the trimmed V and J ends, which lost 3 bases and 0 bases, there was a span of 9 bases. Germline CDR1 is LNHDA and CDR2 is SQIVND (reference sequence). CDR3 length: 15 residues.

As to this clone: Different DNA sequences within this sample yield the same CDR3. The chain couples TRBV10-3 to TRBJ2-7; TRBD1 aligns across 12 bases. The germline CDR1 and CDR2 sequences are ENHRY and SYGVKD. Trimming removed 6 bases from V and 4 bases from J; junction bases left unmatched: 1. CDR3 length: 13 amino acids. CDR3 residues: CAIRGQGAYEQYF. The CDR3 DNA follows: TGTGCCATCAGGGGACAGGGGGCTTACGAGCAGTACTTC.

This clone occurred once. The chain recombines TRBV28 with TRBJ2-7, with 7 bases aligning to TRBD2. This CDR3 is 14 amino acids long. Germline V gene data show CDR1 as MDHEN and CDR2 as SYDVKM. J gave up 2 bases and V 6 bases, and 7 bases lay outside the gene matches. The CDR3 reads CASSPMGGAYEQYF. As DNA, the CDR3 is TGTGCCAGCAGCCCGATGGGGGGGGCCTACGAGCAGTACTTC. Full variable domain (remainder filled in from reference TRBV28 and TRBJ2-7): DVKVTQSSRYLVKRTGEKVFLECVQDMDHENMFWYRQDPGLGLRLIYFSYDVKMKEKGDIPEGYSVSREKKERFSLILESASTNQTSMYLCASSPMGGAYEQYFGPGTRLTVT.

The V call is TRBV7-2, the J call TRBJ2-2; D ambiguous. The CDR3 loop spans 17 amino acids. Trimming stripped 1 base from V and 2 bases from J, with 14 bases between. Germline values: CDR1 SGHTA, CDR2 FQGNSA. Here the CDR3 DNA reads TGTGCCAGCAGCTTAGACGCACTGGGTGCCAACACCGGGGAGCTGTTTTTT. Translation gives CASSLDALGANTGELFF.

V usage is TRBV5-1 and J usage is TRBJ1-2; no firm D call. V dropped 0 bases and J dropped 1 base, with 7 bases sitting between them. The germline gives CDR1 SGHRS, CDR2 YFSETQ. The CDR3 sequence is 14 residues long. CDR3 sequence (DNA): TGCGCCAGCAGCTTGGAGGGTTATAACTATGGCTACACCTTC. As protein: CASSLEGYNYGYTF. Based on the CDR3 plus reference TRBV5-1 and TRBJ1-2, the full variable domain is KAGVTQTPRYLIKTRGQQVTLSCSPISGHRSVSWYQQTPGQGLQFLFEYFSETQRNKGNFPGRFSGRQFSNSRSEMNVSTLELGDSALYLCASSLEGYNYGYTFGSGTRLTVV.

This sequence joins TRBV7-9 and TRBJ1-1, with a tentative D call TRBD1 (6 bases). Germline-derived CDR1 and CDR2 are SEHNR and FQNEAQ (reference sequence). The CDR3 consists of 14 residues. Trimming left V 3 bases short and J 1 base short, with 9 bases between. The CDR3 protein is CASSFQGPNTEAFF. The CDR3 bases are TGTGCCAGCAGCTTCCAGGGGCCGAACACTGAAGCTTTCTTT.

V usage is TRBV6-1 and J usage is TRBJ2-7; 8 bases are shared with TRBD2. CDR1 and CDR2 (germline): MNHNS, SASEGT. The CDR3 spans 14 residues. Trimming removed 6 bases from V and 4 bases from J; junction bases left unmatched: 8. In nucleotides, the CDR3 is TGTGCCAGCAGGCGGGGGGCGCAACAGTACGAGCAGTACTTC. It yields the protein CASRRGAQQYEQYF.

In its sample, this clone was seen once. V and J are TRBV7-9 and TRBJ2-3; possibly TRBD1 for D (5 bases). The V gene lost 2 bases and the J gene lost 2 bases, with 17 bases spanning the gap. Germline V CDR1 and CDR2: SEHNR, FQNEAQ (reference sequence). The CDR3 covers 17 residues. The CDR3 reads CASSLSHPRQSTDTQYF. The CDR3 region has the DNA TGTGCCAGCAGCTTATCTCATCCGCGACAGTCCACAGATACGCAGTATTTT. The whole variable domain, remainder taken from reference TRBV7-9 and TRBJ2-3, is DTGVSQNPRHKITKRGQNVTFRCDPISEHNRLYWYRQTLGQGPEFLTYFQNEAQLEKSRLLSDRFSAERPKGSFSTLEIQRTEQGDSAMYLCASSLSHPRQSTDTQYFGPGTRLTVL.

The chain uses TRBV7-9 and TRBJ2-7; unclear D gene. Trimming removed 5 bases at V and 2 bases at J, with 10 bases between. Germline CDR1 reads SEHNR; CDR2 reads FQNEAQ (reference sequence). The CDR3 has 13 amino acids. CDR3 amino acids: CASSHESPYEQYF. The CDR3 DNA is TGTGCCAGCAGCCACGAGTCTCCCTACGAGCAGTACTTC.

This chain joins TRBV11-2 and TRBJ2-6; the D is unclear. The CDR3 contains 16 residues. The V gene's germline CDR1 is SGHAT and CDR2 FQNNGV. V lost 2 bases and J 2 bases, leaving 10 bases between the germline ends. CDR3 sequence: CASSLRTTTGANVLTF. The CDR3 nucleotides are TGTGCCAGCAGCTTAAGAACGACCACTGGGGCCAACGTCCTGACTTTC.

This clone has just a few counts. The chain carries TRBV19 and TRBJ2-2; 16 nucleotides align to TRBD2. The CDR3 loop spans 17 amino acids. Germline V lookup: CDR1 LNHDA, CDR2 SQIVND (reference sequence). The ends lost 4 bases at V and 7 bases at J; junction bases unmatched: 6. The DNA of the CDR3 is TGTGCCAGTAGTACCCAGGGACTAGCGGGAGGGATCGGGGAGCTGTTTTTT. Amino acid sequence: CASSTQGLAGGIGELFF.

The chain couples TRBV6-1 to TRBJ2-3; D remains unclear. Looked up from germline, CDR1 is MNHNS and CDR2 is SASEGT. The CDR3 length is 15 residues. V was clipped by 6 bases and J by 3 bases, with 16 bases between them. DNA for the CDR3: TGTGCCAGCAGAGAACAGCGCGCTCGAACAGATACGCAGTATTTT. Amino acid sequence: CASREQRARTDTQYF.

J is TRBJ1-2 and V is TRBV21-1; TRBD1 is the table's D call, not checked against the DNA. TRBV21-1 is noted as a pseudogene. The CDR3 is made up of 13 amino acids. The CDR3 DNA sequence: TGTGCCAGCGCAAGACAGGGGGGCTATGGCTACACCTTC. It is translated as CASARQGGYGYTF.

V gene TRBV5-1 combines with J gene TRBJ1-1; TRBD1 matches at 10 bases. Unmatched junction bases numbered 3, after V lost 2 bases and J lost 8 bases. The CDR3 consists of 13 residues. CDR1 is SGHRS and CDR2 is YFSETQ in the germline V gene. CDR3 DNA sequence: TGCGCCAGCAGCTTAGAGGGACAGGGGGAAGCTTTCTTT. Translating it yields CASSLEGQGEAFF.

The V gene is TRBV5-6, the J gene TRBJ2-7, with D possibly TRBD2 on 5 matching bases. Germline lookup yields CDR1 SGHDT and CDR2 YYEEEE. The length of the CDR3 is 14 residues. The germline V and J ends were trimmed by 1 base and 4 bases, with 12 bases remaining between them. CDR3 nucleotide sequence: TGTGCCAGCAGCTTGTCCCTAGCAAGGTACGAGCAGTACTTC. Its translation: CASSLSLARYEQYF.

The chain employs TRBV7-2 and TRBJ2-7, with TRBD2 as a possible D gene (7 bases). CDR1 and CDR2 (germline): SGHTA, FQGNSA. V lost 6 bases and J lost 2, with 14 bases in between. This CDR3 contains 14 residues. The CDR3 bases are TGTGCCAGCAGTACAGGGACTAATCCCTACGAGCAGTACTTC. Its protein product is CASSTGTNPYEQYF.

This clone was observed once. V gene TRBV6-1 combines with J gene TRBJ2-1; 12 nucleotides align to TRBD2. The ends lost 5 bases at V and 5 bases at J; junction bases unmatched: 4. CDR3 length equals 15 residues. Germline CDR1 MNHNS, CDR2 SASEGT. The CDR3 region is CASSLAGGPNNEQFF. Here the CDR3 DNA reads TGTGCCAGCAGTCTAGCGGGAGGGCCAAACAATGAGCAGTTCTTC.

The rearrangement links TRBV19 to TRBJ2-1, with 10 bases that match TRBD1. There are 13 residues in the CDR3. Germline V gives CDR1 LNHDA, CDR2 SQIVND (reference sequence). The CDR3 DNA reads as TGTGTCGCGGACAGGGGGTCCTACAATGAGCAGTTCTTC. Residues: CVADRGSYNEQFF. The whole variable domain, filled in from reference TRBV19 and TRBJ2-1, reads DGGITQSPKYLFRKEGQNVTLSCEQNLNHDAMYWYRQDPGQGLRLIYYSQIVNDFQKGDIAEGYSVSREKKESFPLTVTSAQKNPTAFYLCVADRGSYNEQFFGPGTRLTVL.

Only one count was recorded for this clone. The gene calls are TRBV7-9 and TRBJ2-3; 10 positions agree with TRBD2. V was pared by 0 bases and J by 6 bases, with 0 bases of the junction left unmatched. This CDR3 is 14 amino acids long. Germline-derived CDR1 and CDR2 are SEHNR and FQNEAQ (reference sequence). The CDR3 DNA reads as TGTGCCAGCAGCTTAGCGGGACTAGCGGATACGCAGTATTTT. It yields the protein CASSLAGLADTQYF.

The V and J genes are TRBV10-1 and TRBJ2-1; D unresolved. The CDR3 totals 14 residues. The germline CDR1 and CDR2 sequences are WNHNN and SYGVQD (reference sequence). The V and J ends lost 2 bases and 7 bases respectively, with 12 bases between them. The chain's CDR3 is CASSEGWVLNEQFF. Written as DNA, the CDR3 is TGCGCCAGCAGTGAGGGATGGGTACTGAATGAGCAGTTCTTC.

This clone has just one count. The V and J genes are TRBV19 and TRBJ1-5; D might be TRBD1 (6 bases). Trimming left V 10 bases short and J 6 bases short, with 19 bases between. Germline lookup yields CDR1 LNHDA and CDR2 SQIVND (reference sequence). The CDR3 consists of 14 residues. The CDR3 nucleotides read TGTGCCACCAGCCTGGGGGGCCGGGGTCAGCCCCAGCATTTT. It encodes CATSLGGRGQPQHF.

The J gene is TRBJ2-1, the V gene TRBV11-2, with D unresolved. Germline CDR1 is SGHAT and CDR2 is FQNNGV. CDR3 length equals 14 residues. The V and J ends lost 4 bases and 4 bases respectively, with 11 bases between them. The CDR3 protein is CASSYDWLYNEQFF. The CDR3 DNA is TGTGCCAGCAGCTATGACTGGCTTTACAATGAGCAGTTCTTC.

The V and J genes are TRBV27 and TRBJ2-3; tentative D call: TRBD1 (5 bases). Trimming stripped 3 bases from V and 9 bases from J, with 13 bases between. The CDR3 covers 13 residues. Germline V gene lookup returns CDR1 MNHEY and CDR2 SMNVEV (reference sequence). The CDR3 DNA reads TGTGCCAGCAGTTTTGTACCAGGGTACACGCAGTATTTT. It codes for CASSFVPGYTQYF.

A remark on this clone: Within the sample, other DNA sequences also encode this same CDR3. The chain joins TRBV27 to TRBJ1-5; D ambiguous. Per the germline V gene, CDR1 is MNHEY and CDR2 is SMNVEV (reference sequence). The CDR3 totals 14 residues. The V end lost 0 bases, the J end lost 4 bases, and 7 bases lay between the germline ends. The DNA for the CDR3 is TGTGCCAGCAGTTTATCAGGCCAAAATCAGCCCCAGCATTTT. Protein: CASSLSGQNQPQHF.

V gene TRBV19 combines with J gene TRBJ2-2; D remains unclear. CDR3 length: 16 residues. V gave up 5 bases and J gave up 0 bases, with 13 bases separating them. Germline lookup yields CDR1 LNHDA and CDR2 SQIVND (reference sequence). For the CDR3, the DNA is TGTGCCAGTAGTCCGACGCCAGCGCCGAACACCGGGGAGCTGTTTTTT. Translating gives CASSPTPAPNTGELFF.

The V and J genes are TRBV5-1 and TRBJ1-4; 9 nucleotides line up with TRBD1. The germline V gene has CDR1 SGHRS and CDR2 YFSETQ. Trimming cost V 2 bases and J 8 bases; bases outside gene matches: 13. The CDR3 covers 17 residues. Here the CDR3 reads CASSLGARTGAREKLFF. The CDR3 nucleotides read TGCGCCAGCAGCTTAGGGGCGCGGACAGGGGCGCGGGAAAAACTGTTTTTT.

As concerns this clone: In the same sample, other DNA sequences code for this CDR3. This sequence joins TRBV27 and TRBJ2-2, with D perhaps TRBD1 or TRBD2 (5 bases each). Germline CDR1 and CDR2: MNHEY and SMNVEV (reference sequence). V was clipped by 8 bases and J by 1 base, with 11 bases between them. CDR3 length: 14 amino acids. CDR3 amino acids: CASRGTGNTGELFF. The CDR3 DNA follows: TGTGCCAGCCGGGGCACAGGGAACACCGGGGAGCTGTTTTTT.